This TCR beta chain comes out of a study of post-analysis software for immune sequencing data. About the study: The cohort encompassed relapsing-remitting, secondary progressive and progressive-relapsing multiple sclerosis disease courses.

cDNA libraries for TCR beta contained unique molecular identifiers. It was from about 0.98 to 11 million T cells that 500,000 or so cDNA molecules came. TCRdb itself ran the PCR reads through MiXCR, one entry per CDR3 protein. The repertoire has some 700,000 distinct CDR3 sequences, roughly three fifths of them found once; the top ten carry 11%. General study points: Included in a set of a handful of TRBV segments more frequent in patients than controls were TRBV5-6, TRBV5-1 and TRBV20-1. Samples from a shared batch, those prepared together, strongly co-clustered by F measure. For normalized Chao1 diversity, multiple sclerosis patients scored significantly lower than controls did.

This clonotype occurred a few times. Its matching antigen is unknown. Deletions cut 5 bases from V and 3 bases from J, with 13 bases between. CDR3 length: 14 amino acids. Germline assignment: CDR1 SGHVS and CDR2 FQNEAQ. The sample consisted of blood. The J gene is TRBJ1-2, the V gene TRBV7-8; D possibly corresponds to TRBD1 (6 bases). This clonotype was sampled from a girl aged 2 to 10 with multiple sclerosis. In nucleotides, the CDR3 is TGTGCCAGCAGCCTGGGGGCCCAGGACTATGGCTACACCTTC. Its translation is CASSLGAQDYGYTF.